These 32 T cell receptor beta chains originate from one sample sequenced in a study of blood T cell repertoires in COVID-19. Only in-frame clones appear in the TCRdb table, and some are missing; sequencing was by immunoSEQ multiplex PCR. Among approximately 90,000 clones listed, 80% to 90% were seen once. Sequenced sample: peripheral blood. The receptors originated from a man aged 60 to 75 with acute or convalescent COVID-19.

The chain carries TRBV30 and TRBJ1-4, with 7 nucleotides matching TRBD1. The ends lost 6 bases at V and 7 bases at J; junction bases unmatched: 11. Germline CDR1 and CDR2: GTSNPN and SVGIG (reference sequence). CDR3 length equals 14 residues. CDR3 nucleotide sequence: TGTGCCTGCCCCCGGACAGGTGGGGGTGAAAAACTGTTTTTT. Amino acids: CACPRTGGGEKLFF.

This chain connects TRBV6-5 to TRBJ1-5, with D tentatively TRBD1 (5 bases). The V end was cut by 5 bases, the J end by 1 base, with 12 bases between. Germline CDR1 MNHEY, CDR2 SVGAGI. CDR3 length: 15 amino acids. This CDR3 is CASSRGGLSNQPQHF. Here the CDR3 DNA reads TGTGCCAGCAGTCGGGGGGGGTTGAGCAATCAGCCCCAGCATTTT.

There are a few counts of this clone. The V gene is TRBV7-3, the J gene TRBJ2-6; 7 positions match TRBD1. Unmatched junction bases numbered 8, after V lost 6 bases and J lost 0 bases. The CDR3 runs 17 residues. CDR1 is SGHTA, CDR2 FQGTGA, per germline. DNA of the CDR3: TGTGCCAGCAGGCACTGGGACAGACGCTCTGGGGCCAACGTCCTGACTTTC. This translates into CASRHWDRRSGANVLTF.

CDR3 nucleotide sequence: TGCGCCAGCAGCCGGGACTCCGTGAGCGAGCAGTACTTC. Residues: CASSRDSVSEQYF. This rearrangement joins TRBV10-1 to TRBJ2-7; a weak D match, TRBD2 (6 bases). CDR3 length equals 13 residues. Germline lookup yields CDR1 WNHNN and CDR2 SYGVQD (reference sequence). The V end was cut by 6 bases, the J end by 6 bases, with 15 bases between.

J is TRBJ2-7 and V is TRBV7-2; D not certain. V was pared by 5 bases and J by 1 base, with 9 bases between. Germline CDR1 reads SGHTA; CDR2 reads FQGNSA. This CDR3 spans 13 amino acids. DNA for the CDR3: TGTGCCAGCAGCAAACAGCTATCCTACGAGCAGTACTTC. Encoded protein: CASSKQLSYEQYF.

The chain combines TRBV6-5 with TRBJ1-2, with D perhaps TRBD1 (5 bases). This CDR3 has 13 residues. The V end was cut by 6 bases, the J end by 3 bases, with 11 bases between. Germline lookup yields CDR1 MNHEY and CDR2 SVGAGI. As DNA, the CDR3 is TGTGCCAGCAGGAGGAGGGGTGACTATGGCTACACCTTC. Its protein is CASRRRGDYGYTF.

This rearrangement joins TRBV19 to TRBJ1-4; the D is unclear. V dropped 5 bases and J dropped 5 bases, with 9 bases sitting between them. This CDR3 is built from 13 residues. Germline V lookup: CDR1 LNHDA, CDR2 SQIVND (reference sequence). CDR3 DNA sequence: TGTGCCAGTAGTCGGGAGCGGAATGAAAAACTGTTTTTT. Its translation: CASSRERNEKLFF.

In its sample, this clone was seen once. V and J are TRBV4-1 and TRBJ2-1; 11 positions match TRBD1. The CDR3 totals 17 residues. The ends lost 3 bases at V and 4 bases at J; junction bases unmatched: 8. Germline V gives CDR1 MGHRA, CDR2 YSYEKL. The CDR3 reads CASSQLTGTGGYNEQFF. The CDR3 bases are TGCGCCAGCAGCCAGCTCACCGGGACAGGGGGATACAATGAGCAGTTCTTC.

The chain combines TRBV4-3 with TRBJ1-3, with unresolved D. Deletions cut 0 bases from V and 2 bases from J, with 8 bases between. Germline V gives CDR1 LGHNA, CDR2 YSLEER. The CDR3 loop spans 15 amino acids. The DNA of the CDR3 is TGCGCCAGCAGCCAAGATGGCAACCCTGGAAACACCATATATTTT. Translating it yields CASSQDGNPGNTIYF.

J is TRBJ2-7 and V is TRBV3-1 (or the pseudogene TRBV3-2); D remains ambiguous. Trimming left V 3 bases short and J 2 bases short, with 8 bases between. Germline CDR1 is LGHDT and CDR2 is YNNKEL (reference sequence). This CDR3 has 13 residues. CDR3 DNA sequence: TGTGCCAGCAGCCACCGCGGTGCCTACGAGCAGTACTTC. Translating it yields CASSHRGAYEQYF.

The J gene is TRBJ1-6, the V gene TRBV6-5; no definite D call. From germline, CDR1 is MNHEY and CDR2 SVGAGI. The CDR3 totals 14 residues. Trimming took off 9 bases at V and 0 bases at J, with 9 bases between the two ends. CDR3: CASKMSSYNSPLHF. As DNA, the CDR3 is TGTGCCAGTAAGATGAGCTCCTATAATTCACCCCTCCACTTT.

This chain uses TRBV3-1 (or the pseudogene TRBV3-2) with TRBJ2-1, with 7 bases matching TRBD2. V trimming: 4 bases; J trimming: 6 bases; junction bases outside the gene matches: 6. CDR3 length: 14 amino acids. Germline loops: CDR1 LGHDT, CDR2 YNNKEL (reference sequence). CDR3 sequence reads: CASSPWTSSNEQFF. DNA for the CDR3: TGTGCCAGCAGCCCCTGGACTAGTTCCAATGAGCAGTTCTTC.

Worth noting for this clone: Its ends do not fully match the called genes, so a read error is possible. This chain connects TRBV5-6 to TRBJ1-4; perhaps TRBD1 as D (5 bases). The CDR3 loop spans 14 amino acids. Germline-derived CDR1 and CDR2 are SGHDT and YYEEEE. DNA for the CDR3: TGTGCCCGCAGCCGCCGGGGGGGAGGTGAAAAACTGTTTTTT. Translation: CARSRRGGGEKLFF.

The chain recombines TRBV30 with TRBJ1-4, with D maybe TRBD1 (5 bases). The CDR3 is 15 residues long. With 1 base removed from V and 6 bases from J, the gap between germline ends came to 15 bases. In germline, CDR1 is GTSNPN, CDR2 SVGIG (reference sequence). For the CDR3, the DNA is TGTGCCTGGAGTGAGGCAGGGAGGTATGATGAAAAACTGTTTTTT. Residues: CAWSEAGRYDEKLFF.

V and J are TRBV10-3 and TRBJ1-4, with 7 nucleotides matching TRBD1. Trimming took 5 bases from V and 3 from J; bases not matched to a gene: 6. This CDR3 comprises 15 residues. Per the germline V gene, CDR1 is ENHRY and CDR2 is SYGVKD. The CDR3 protein is CAISKTGDANEKLFF. CDR3 DNA: TGTGCCATCAGTAAAACAGGGGATGCTAATGAAAAACTGTTTTTT.

This clone was observed a single time. The gene calls are TRBV5-1 and TRBJ1-1; 12 bases align to TRBD1. V lost 2 bases to trimming and J lost 0 bases; unmatched junction nucleotides: 14. From germline, CDR1 is SGHRS and CDR2 YFSETQ. CDR3 size: 20 residues. Here the CDR3 DNA reads TGCGCCAGCAGCTTATGGGACAGGGGGCCTAATACTTTCATGAACACTGAAGCTTTCTTT. It codes for CASSLWDRGPNTFMNTEAFF.

This chain links TRBV27 with TRBJ2-1; D might be TRBD2 (7 bases). This CDR3 is built from 15 residues. V lost 7 bases, J lost 2 bases, and 15 bases lay in between. The germline gives CDR1 MNHEY, CDR2 SMNVEV (reference sequence). CDR3 bases: TGTGCCAGCACTCGAAGGGGGACTACCTACAATGAGCAGTTCTTC. It specifies CASTRRGTTYNEQFF.

The chain has TRBV29-1 and TRBJ2-2; D is perhaps TRBD2 (5 bases). Germline values: CDR1 SQVTM, CDR2 ANQGSEA. The CDR3 totals 15 residues. V lost 0 bases and J lost 3, with 11 bases in between. In DNA, the CDR3 is TGCAGCGTTGAAGATTCGGGGTTGTACACCGGGGAGCTGTTTTTT. It encodes CSVEDSGLYTGELFF.

The chain uses TRBV19 and TRBJ2-4; D is possibly TRBD1 (7 bases). The CDR3 extends over 14 amino acids. V dropped 3 bases and J dropped 6 bases, with 12 bases sitting between them. Looked up from germline, CDR1 is LNHDA and CDR2 is SQIVND (reference sequence). CDR3 in amino acids: CASSISGGGNIQYF. In DNA, the CDR3 is TGTGCCAGTAGTATTTCAGGGGGAGGAAACATTCAGTACTTC.

The CDR3 DNA is TGTGCCAGCAGCTTAGATTCCAGCTATGGCTACACCTTC. Translation: CASSLDSSYGYTF. The genes are TRBV7-9 and TRBJ1-2, with D unclear. Deletions cut 1 base from V and 4 bases from J, with 7 bases between. Germline V gives CDR1 SEHNR, CDR2 FQNEAQ (reference sequence). This CDR3 is built from 13 residues.

CDR3 nucleotide sequence: TGTGCCAGCAGTAGACGGGACAGGGATTATGGCTACACCTTC. Its protein product is CASSRRDRDYGYTF. This rearrangement joins TRBV6-5 to TRBJ1-2; TRBD1 matches at 9 bases. CDR3 length equals 14 residues. Germline assignment: CDR1 MNHEY and CDR2 SVGAGI. V was clipped by 5 bases and J by 5 bases; unmatched bases: 6.

The gene calls are TRBV11-3 and TRBJ1-1; D is possibly TRBD1 (6 bases). This CDR3 contains 13 residues. The V and J ends lost 0 bases and 14 bases respectively, with 16 bases between them. Germline loops: CDR1 SGHNT, CDR2 YENEEA. The DNA of the CDR3 is TGTGCCAGCAGCTTAGATCCGGCAGGGGAGACCTTCTTT. Encoded protein: CASSLDPAGETFF.

V usage is TRBV11-2 and J usage is TRBJ1-6; D gene ambiguous. Germline CDR1 SGHAT, CDR2 FQNNGV. V gave up 5 bases and J gave up 6 bases, with 14 bases separating them. The CDR3 has 15 residues. CDR3 sequence: CASSANTVVNSPLHF. The DNA of the CDR3 is TGTGCCAGCAGCGCTAATACAGTGGTTAATTCACCCCTCCACTTT.

V is TRBV7-9 and J is TRBJ2-7, with 11 bases lining up with TRBD2. Losses at the gene ends were 5 bases for V and 3 bases for J; bases not matched to a gene: 9. The germline V gene has CDR1 SEHNR and CDR2 FQNEAQ (reference sequence). The CDR3 has 16 residues. CDR3 protein: CASSHPALAGGYEQYF. The CDR3 region has the DNA TGTGCCAGCAGCCACCCTGCTCTAGCGGGAGGCTACGAGCAGTACTTC.

CDR3 coding DNA: TGTGCCAGCAGTTACGCTATGACAGACATGAACACTGAAGCTTTCTTT. Protein product: CASSYAMTDMNTEAFF. The chain carries TRBV6-2 or TRBV6-3 and TRBJ1-1; TRBD1 is a possible D gene (5 bases). The germline CDR1 and CDR2 sequences are MNHEY and SVGEGT. The CDR3 totals 16 residues. V was trimmed by 2 bases and J by 0 bases, leaving 13 bases between them.

The chain links TRBV10-3 to TRBJ1-1, with no clear D. This CDR3 is 15 amino acids long. The germline V gene has CDR1 ENHRY and CDR2 SYGVKD. Trimming shortened V by 4 bases and J by 4 bases, and 16 bases separated the two germline ends. CDR3: CAISGERNSGTEAFF. CDR3 nucleotides: TGTGCCATCAGTGGTGAAAGGAATTCAGGCACTGAAGCTTTCTTT.

This rearrangement joins TRBV25-1 to TRBJ2-3; tentative D call: TRBD1 (6 bases). In germline, CDR1 is MGHDK, CDR2 SYGVNS. V was trimmed by 6 bases and J by 2 bases, leaving 12 bases between them. CDR3 size: 14 residues. The CDR3, as DNA: TGTGCCAGCAGCCCCGGGACAAACACAGATACGCAGTATTTT. Protein product: CASSPGTNTDTQYF.

The genes are TRBV6-5 and TRBJ1-5; TRBD1 matches at 12 bases. Trimming took 4 bases from V and 9 from J; bases not matched to a gene: 10. The CDR3 has 16 residues. Germline V gives CDR1 MNHEY, CDR2 SVGAGI. DNA for the CDR3: TGTGCCAGCAGTTCAACCGGGACAGGGGGCTTGGCGCCCCAGCATTTT. Its protein is CASSSTGTGGLAPQHF.

The chain recombines TRBV5-6 with TRBJ2-1; TRBD1 matches 7 bases. With 4 bases clipped from V and 0 bases from J, the junction kept 4 bases outside the gene matches. CDR3 length equals 15 residues. Germline V gene lookup returns CDR1 SGHDT and CDR2 YYEEEE. The CDR3 coding sequence is TGTGCCAGCAGCGGAAACAGGGGCTCCTACAATGAGCAGTTCTTC. Protein: CASSGNRGSYNEQFF.

This chain uses TRBV5-1 with TRBJ1-1; 10 bases map to TRBD1. CDR3 length: 14 amino acids. V dropped 4 bases and J dropped 4; count of bases not matched to a gene: 4. Germline CDR1 reads SGHRS; CDR2 reads YFSETQ. CDR3: CASSQGQGTTEAFF. CDR3 in DNA: TGCGCCAGCAGCCAGGGACAGGGGACCACTGAAGCTTTCTTT. The complete variable domain, with remaining parts taken from reference TRBV5-1 and TRBJ1-1, reads KAGVTQTPRYLIKTRGQQVTLSCSPISGHRSVSWYQQTPGQGLQFLFEYFSETQRNKGNFPGRFSGRQFSNSRSEMNVSTLELGDSALYLCASSQGQGTTEAFFGQGTRLTVV.

This clone appeared a single time. The chain has TRBV5-1 and TRBJ2-7, with 7 bases identical to TRBD2. Germline V lookup: CDR1 SGHRS, CDR2 YFSETQ. The V gene end was trimmed by 4 bases and the J gene end by 0 bases; junction bases not matched to a gene: 13. This CDR3 comprises 17 residues. The CDR3 region is CASSPGLAGLSSYEQYF. CDR3 nucleotide sequence: TGCGCCAGCAGCCCGGGTTTAGCGGGTTTGAGCTCCTACGAGCAGTACTTC.

This sequence joins TRBV2 and TRBJ2-7, with TRBD2 matching 9 bases. V was pared by 3 bases and J by 1 base, with 10 bases of the junction left unmatched. The CDR3 loop spans 17 amino acids. CDR1 SNHLY and CDR2 FYNNEI come from the germline V gene. The CDR3, as DNA: TGTGCCAGCAGTGACCCGGCAGCGGGGGGCCCTTCCTACGAGCAGTACTTC. This codes for CASSDPAAGGPSYEQYF.